This entry describes one T cell receptor beta chain. The antigen is not known. The time point is: week 23, last vaccination. Every vaccination contained 300 ug of the mutant IDH1 20-mer peptide and was paired with topical imiquimod. Patients carried new grade 3 or 4 IDH1-mutant astrocytomas lacking nuclear ATRX. Profiled with immunoSEQ multiplex PCR; TCRdb holds only in-frame clones, not every one. The table includes tens of thousands of clones, 75% to 85% detected once. Germline CDR1 reads SGHTS; CDR2 reads YDEGEE. The CDR3 consists of 14 residues. V was trimmed by 4 bases and J by 3 bases, leaving 13 bases between them. This record belongs to a study of a mutant IDH1 vaccine in newly diagnosed glioma. Study overall: Commencement of vaccination occurred 4-6 weeks following radiotherapy alone, or concurrently with temozolomide cycles. Treatment recipients were about 60% male and about 40% female, and their mean age was about 39 years. Patients arrived already treated with radiotherapy, temozolomide, or both, most having had both.

This chain uses TRBV5-8 with TRBJ1-2; D not certain. The sequence was obtained from a man aged 40-50 years with glioma. Sequencing was performed on PBMCs, taken from a glioma patient whose treatment included an IDH1 peptide vaccine. CDR3 residues: CASSPVREYYGYTF. The CDR3 nucleotides read TGTGCCAGCAGCCCCGTGCGGGAATACTATGGCTACACCTTC.